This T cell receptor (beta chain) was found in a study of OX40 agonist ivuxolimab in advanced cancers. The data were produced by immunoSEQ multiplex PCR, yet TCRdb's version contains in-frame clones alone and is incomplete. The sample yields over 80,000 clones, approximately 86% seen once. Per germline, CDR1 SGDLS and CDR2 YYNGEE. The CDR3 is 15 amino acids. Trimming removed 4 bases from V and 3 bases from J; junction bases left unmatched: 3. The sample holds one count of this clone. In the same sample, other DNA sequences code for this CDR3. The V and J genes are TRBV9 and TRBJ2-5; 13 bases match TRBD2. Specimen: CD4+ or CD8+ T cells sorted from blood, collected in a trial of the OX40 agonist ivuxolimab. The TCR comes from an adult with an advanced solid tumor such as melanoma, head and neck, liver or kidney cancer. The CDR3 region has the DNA TGTGCCAGCAGCACAGGGACTAGCGGGAAAGAGACCCAGTACTTC. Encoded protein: CASSTGTSGKETQYF.